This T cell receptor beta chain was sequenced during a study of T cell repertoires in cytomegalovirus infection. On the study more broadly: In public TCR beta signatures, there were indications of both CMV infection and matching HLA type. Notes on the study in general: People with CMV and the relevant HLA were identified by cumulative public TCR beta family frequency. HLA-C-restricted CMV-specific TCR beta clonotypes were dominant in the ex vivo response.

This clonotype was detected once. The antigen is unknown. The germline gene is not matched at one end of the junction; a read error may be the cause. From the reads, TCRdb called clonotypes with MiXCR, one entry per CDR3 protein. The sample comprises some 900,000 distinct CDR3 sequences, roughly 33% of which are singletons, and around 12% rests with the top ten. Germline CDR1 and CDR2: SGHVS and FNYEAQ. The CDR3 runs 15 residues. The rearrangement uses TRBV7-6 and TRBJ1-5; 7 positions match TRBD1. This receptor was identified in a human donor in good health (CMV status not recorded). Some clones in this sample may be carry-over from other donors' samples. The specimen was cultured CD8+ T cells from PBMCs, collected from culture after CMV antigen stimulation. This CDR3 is CVSSQGGRSNQPQHF. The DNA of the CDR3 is TGTGTCAGCAGCCAAGGGGGCCGTAGCAATCAGCCCCAGCATTTT.